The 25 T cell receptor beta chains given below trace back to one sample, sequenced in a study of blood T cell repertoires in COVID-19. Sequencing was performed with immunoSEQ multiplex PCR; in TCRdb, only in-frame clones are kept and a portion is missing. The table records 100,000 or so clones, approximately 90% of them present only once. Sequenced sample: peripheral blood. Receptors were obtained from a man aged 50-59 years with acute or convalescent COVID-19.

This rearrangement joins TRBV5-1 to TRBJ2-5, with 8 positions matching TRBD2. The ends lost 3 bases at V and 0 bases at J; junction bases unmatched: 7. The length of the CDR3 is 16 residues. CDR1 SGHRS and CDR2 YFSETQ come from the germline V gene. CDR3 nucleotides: TGCGCCAGCAGCTCCAAGACTAGCGAGTACCAAGAGACCCAGTACTTC. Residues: CASSSKTSEYQETQYF.

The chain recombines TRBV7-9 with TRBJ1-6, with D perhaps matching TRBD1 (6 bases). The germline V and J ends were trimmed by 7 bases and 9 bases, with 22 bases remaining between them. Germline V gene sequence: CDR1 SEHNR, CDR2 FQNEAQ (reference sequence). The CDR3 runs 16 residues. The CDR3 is CASTKSTRGRASPLHF. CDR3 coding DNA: TGTGCCAGCACCAAATCAACCAGGGGCCGAGCTTCACCCCTCCACTTT.

CDR3 nucleotides: TGCGCCAGCAGCTTCGCTGGGCCCGAAGAGACCCAGTACTTC. Translating it yields CASSFAGPEETQYF. The gene calls are TRBV5-1 and TRBJ2-5; D gene unclear. V was trimmed by 2 bases and J by 3 bases, leaving 11 bases between them. This CDR3 is 14 amino acids long. Germline loops: CDR1 SGHRS, CDR2 YFSETQ.

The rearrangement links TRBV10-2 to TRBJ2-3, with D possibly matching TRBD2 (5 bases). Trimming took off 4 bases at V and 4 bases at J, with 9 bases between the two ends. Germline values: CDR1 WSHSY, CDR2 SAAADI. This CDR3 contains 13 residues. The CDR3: CASSGHSADTQYF. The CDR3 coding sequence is TGCGCCAGCAGTGGCCATAGCGCAGATACGCAGTATTTT.

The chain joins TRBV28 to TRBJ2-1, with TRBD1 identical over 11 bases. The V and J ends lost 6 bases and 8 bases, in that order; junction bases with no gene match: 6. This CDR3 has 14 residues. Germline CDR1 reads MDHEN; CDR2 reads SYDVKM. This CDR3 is CASSPRTGGDEQFF. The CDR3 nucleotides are TGTGCCAGCAGCCCGAGGACAGGGGGCGATGAGCAGTTCTTC.

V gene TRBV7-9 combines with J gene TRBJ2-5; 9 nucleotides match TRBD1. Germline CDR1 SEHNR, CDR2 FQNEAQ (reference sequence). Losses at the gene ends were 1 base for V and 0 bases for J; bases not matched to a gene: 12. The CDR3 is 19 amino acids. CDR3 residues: CASSLGIQGASMYQETQYF. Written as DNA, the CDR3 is TGTGCCAGCAGCTTAGGTATACAGGGGGCGTCGATGTACCAAGAGACCCAGTACTTC.

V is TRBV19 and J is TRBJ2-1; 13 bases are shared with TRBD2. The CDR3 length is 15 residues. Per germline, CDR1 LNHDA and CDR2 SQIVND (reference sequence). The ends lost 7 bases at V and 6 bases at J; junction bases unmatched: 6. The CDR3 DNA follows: TGTGCCAGTACCGTACTAGCGGGGGGGCCCAATGAGCAGTTCTTC. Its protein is CASTVLAGGPNEQFF.

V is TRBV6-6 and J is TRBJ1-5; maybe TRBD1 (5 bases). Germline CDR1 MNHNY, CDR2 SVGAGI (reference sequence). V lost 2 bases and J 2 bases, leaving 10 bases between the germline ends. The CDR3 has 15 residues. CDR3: CASSYGASGNQPQHF. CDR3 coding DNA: TGTGCCAGCAGTTACGGGGCCTCGGGCAATCAGCCCCAGCATTTT.

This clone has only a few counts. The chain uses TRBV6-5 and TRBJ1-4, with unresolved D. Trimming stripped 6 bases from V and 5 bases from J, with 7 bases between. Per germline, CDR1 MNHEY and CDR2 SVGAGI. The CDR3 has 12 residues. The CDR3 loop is CASRAPNEKLFF. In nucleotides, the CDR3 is TGTGCCAGCAGAGCTCCAAATGAAAAACTGTTTTTT.

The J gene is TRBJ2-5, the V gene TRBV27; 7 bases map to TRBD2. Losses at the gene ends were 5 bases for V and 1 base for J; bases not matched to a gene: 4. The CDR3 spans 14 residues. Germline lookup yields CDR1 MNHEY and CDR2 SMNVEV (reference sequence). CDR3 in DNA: TGTGCCAGCAGTGGATTAGCGGGCCAAGAGACCCAGTACTTC. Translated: CASSGLAGQETQYF.

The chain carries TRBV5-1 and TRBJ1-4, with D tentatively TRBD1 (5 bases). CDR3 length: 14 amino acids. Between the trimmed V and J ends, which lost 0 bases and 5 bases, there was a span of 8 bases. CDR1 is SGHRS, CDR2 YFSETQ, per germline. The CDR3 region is CASSLAGMNEKLFF. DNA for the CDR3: TGCGCCAGCAGCTTGGCAGGGATGAATGAAAAACTGTTTTTT. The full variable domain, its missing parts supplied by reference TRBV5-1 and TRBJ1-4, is KAGVTQTPRYLIKTRGQQVTLSCSPISGHRSVSWYQQTPGQGLQFLFEYFSETQRNKGNFPGRFSGRQFSNSRSEMNVSTLELGDSALYLCASSLAGMNEKLFFGSGTQLSVL.

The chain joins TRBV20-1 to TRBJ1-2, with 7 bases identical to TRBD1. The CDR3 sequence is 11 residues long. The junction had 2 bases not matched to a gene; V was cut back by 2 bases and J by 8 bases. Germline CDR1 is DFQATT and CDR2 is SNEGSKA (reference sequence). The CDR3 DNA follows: TGCAGTGCTAGATACAGGGGCGGCTACACCTTC. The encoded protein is CSARYRGGYTF.

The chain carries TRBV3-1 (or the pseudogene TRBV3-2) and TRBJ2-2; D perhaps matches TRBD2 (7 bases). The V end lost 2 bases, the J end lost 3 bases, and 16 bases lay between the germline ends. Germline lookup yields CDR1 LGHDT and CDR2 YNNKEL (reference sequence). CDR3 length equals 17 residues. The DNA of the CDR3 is TGTGCCAGCAGCCAATTTGGGGGGGACACCTACACCGGGGAGCTGTTTTTT. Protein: CASSQFGGDTYTGELFF.

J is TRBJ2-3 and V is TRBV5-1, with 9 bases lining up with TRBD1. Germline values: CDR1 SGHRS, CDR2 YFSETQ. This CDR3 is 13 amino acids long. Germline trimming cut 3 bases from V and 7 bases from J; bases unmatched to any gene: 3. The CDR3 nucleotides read TGCGCCAGCAGCTCGACAGGGGGGAATACGCAGTATTTT. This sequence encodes CASSSTGGNTQYF.

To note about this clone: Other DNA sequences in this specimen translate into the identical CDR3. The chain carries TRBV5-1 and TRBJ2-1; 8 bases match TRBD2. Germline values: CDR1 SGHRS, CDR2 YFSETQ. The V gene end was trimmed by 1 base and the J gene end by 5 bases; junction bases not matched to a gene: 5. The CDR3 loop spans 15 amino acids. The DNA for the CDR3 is TGCGCCAGCAGCTTGACGAGCGGGGGAAACAATGAGCAGTTCTTC. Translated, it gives CASSLTSGGNNEQFF.

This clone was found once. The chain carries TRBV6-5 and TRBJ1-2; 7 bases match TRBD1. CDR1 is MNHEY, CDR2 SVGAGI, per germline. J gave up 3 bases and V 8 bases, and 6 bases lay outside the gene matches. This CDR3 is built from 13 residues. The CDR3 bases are TGTGCCAGCTATCCCGGGACAGACTATGGCTACACCTTC. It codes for CASYPGTDYGYTF.

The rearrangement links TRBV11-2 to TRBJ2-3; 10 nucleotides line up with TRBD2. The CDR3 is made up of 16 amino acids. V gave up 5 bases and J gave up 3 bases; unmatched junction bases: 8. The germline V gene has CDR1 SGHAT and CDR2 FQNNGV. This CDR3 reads CASSPRGSGGTDTQYF. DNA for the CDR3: TGTGCCAGCAGCCCCCGGGGTAGCGGGGGGACAGATACGCAGTATTTT.

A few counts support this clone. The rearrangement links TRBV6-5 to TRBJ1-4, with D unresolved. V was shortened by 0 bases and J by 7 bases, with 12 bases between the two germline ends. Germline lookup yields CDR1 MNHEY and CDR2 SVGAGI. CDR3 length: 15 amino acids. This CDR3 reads CASSYSATGFEKLFF. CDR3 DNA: TGTGCCAGCAGTTACTCGGCGACGGGTTTTGAAAAACTGTTTTTT.

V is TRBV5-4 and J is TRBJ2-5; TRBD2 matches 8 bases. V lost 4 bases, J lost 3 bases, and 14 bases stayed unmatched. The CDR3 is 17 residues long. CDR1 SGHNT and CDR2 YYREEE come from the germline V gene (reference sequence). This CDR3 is CASSRGASGGPKETQYF. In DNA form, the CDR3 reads TGTGCCAGCAGCAGAGGGGCGAGCGGGGGCCCCAAAGAGACCCAGTACTTC. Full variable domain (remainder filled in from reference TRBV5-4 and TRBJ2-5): ETGVTQSPTHLIKTRGQQVTLRCSSQSGHNTVSWYQQALGQGPQFIFQYYREEENGRGNFPPRFSGLQFPNYSSELNVNALELDDSALYLCASSRGASGGPKETQYFGPGTRLLVL.

The CDR3: CASSKGQGVSGNTIYF. DNA of the CDR3: TGTGCCAGCAGCAAGGGACAGGGGGTTTCTGGAAACACCATATATTTT. The chain is built from TRBV5-4 and TRBJ1-3; 11 bases agree with TRBD1. Germline V gene data show CDR1 as SGHNT and CDR2 as YYREEE (reference sequence). The CDR3 loop spans 16 amino acids. Trimming cost V 4 bases and J 1 base; bases outside gene matches: 4. The full variable domain, rest sourced from reference TRBV5-4 and TRBJ1-3, is ETGVTQSPTHLIKTRGQQVTLRCSSQSGHNTVSWYQQALGQGPQFIFQYYREEENGRGNFPPRFSGLQFPNYSSELNVNALELDDSALYLCASSKGQGVSGNTIYFGEGSWLTVV.

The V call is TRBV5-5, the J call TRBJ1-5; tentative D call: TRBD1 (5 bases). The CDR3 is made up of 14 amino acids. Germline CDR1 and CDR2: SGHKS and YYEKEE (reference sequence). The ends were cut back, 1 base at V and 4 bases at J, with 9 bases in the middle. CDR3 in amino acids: CASSLRGGNQPQHF. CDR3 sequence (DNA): TGTGCCAGCAGCTTGAGGGGAGGGAATCAGCCCCAGCATTTT.

CDR3 loop: CASSPTGNTEAFF. CDR3 DNA: TGTGCCAGCAGCCCGACTGGGAACACTGAAGCTTTCTTT. This chain joins TRBV6-5 and TRBJ1-1; D unresolved. V shed 6 bases and J shed 1 base, with 9 bases lying between them. This CDR3 comprises 13 residues. The V gene's germline CDR1 is MNHEY and CDR2 SVGAGI.

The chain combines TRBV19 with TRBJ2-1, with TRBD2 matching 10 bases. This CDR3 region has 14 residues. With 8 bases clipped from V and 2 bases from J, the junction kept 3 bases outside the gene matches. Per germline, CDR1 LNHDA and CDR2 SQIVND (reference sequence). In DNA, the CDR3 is TGTGCCAGTCATAGCGGGGGGACCTACAATGAGCAGTTCTTC. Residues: CASHSGGTYNEQFF.

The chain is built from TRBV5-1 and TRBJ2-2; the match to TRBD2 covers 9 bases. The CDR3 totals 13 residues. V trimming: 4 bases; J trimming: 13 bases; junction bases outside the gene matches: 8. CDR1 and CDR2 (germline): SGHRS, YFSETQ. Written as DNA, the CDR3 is TGCGCCAGCAGCCGCGGGGGGGAAAGATCGCTGTTTTTT. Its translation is CASSRGGERSLFF.

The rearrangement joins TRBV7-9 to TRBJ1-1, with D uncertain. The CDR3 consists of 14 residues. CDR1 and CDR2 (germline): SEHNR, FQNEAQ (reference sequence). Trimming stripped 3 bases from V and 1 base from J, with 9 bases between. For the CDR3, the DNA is TGTGCCAGCAGCTTGTCAGGCCCGAACACTGAAGCTTTCTTT. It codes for CASSLSGPNTEAFF.